What follows describes a single TCR beta chain. Antigen: not known. V lost 7 bases to trimming and J lost 0 bases, with 15 bases between them. From germline, CDR1 is MNHNY and CDR2 SVGAGI (reference sequence). The CDR3 has 15 amino acids. Generated by immunoSEQ multiplex PCR, the TCRdb table keeps only in-frame clones and is missing some. The sample carries some 82,000 clones, about three quarters recorded once. This record belongs to a study of T cells in localized non-small cell lung cancer. Findings and caveats of the study: The study detected a median around 57 of the top 100 tumor clones in adjacent lung. Owing to sequencing of a solitary tumor region, heterogeneity cannot be discounted. Tumor trailed uninvolved adjacent lung in T cell clonality, which peaked there.

J is TRBJ1-1 and V is TRBV6-6; D may be TRBD1 (5 bases). The input for sequencing was PBMCs, taken before any cancer treatment. This receptor was obtained from a man aged 40 to 70 with stage II squamous cell lung carcinoma. Here the CDR3 DNA reads TGTGCCAGCACCGTCGACAGAGGCCTGAACACTGAAGCTTTCTTT. Amino acid sequence: CASTVDRGLNTEAFF.